This TCR beta chain derives from a study of cytomegalovirus exposure and HLA in healthy donors (dated by TCRdb to 2015 to 2018). Describing the broader study: According to an earlier analysis of a few hundred of the donors, some 170 million T cells yielded roughly 110 million unique TCR beta sequences and around 280 Gb of sequence data. An early release covering roughly 580 HLA-typed donors comprised 250 to 350 gigabases of sequencing data and tens of millions of unique TCR sequences. Of the 350 to 450 genotyped donors, over 65% fell in the genetic ancestry cluster associated with self-reported Caucasian donors. The study aimed to test whether cataloging public T cell receptors could reveal signatures of past pathogen exposure. The study used immunosequencing to profile the T cell repertoires of several hundred subjects and linked those repertoires to cytomegalovirus serostatus. In addition to the first cohort of hundreds of subjects, a separate validation cohort of 120 different subjects was used. To predict cytomegalovirus infection status, the study combined high-throughput TCR immunosequencing, statistical association of individual TCRs with disease status, and machine learning. To study patterns of TCR occurrence, a later analysis re-analyzed previously published TCR beta repertoires from 550 to 800 donors and added high-resolution HLA genotyping. In the later analysis, no new phenotypic data were used to find candidate immune exposures; instead, reliance was placed on TCR beta sequences and their occurrence across donors. In an earlier analysis of roughly 540 of the donors, high-throughput TCR beta sequencing was used to judge whether each TCR beta V gene segment behaved as functional or pseudogenic. Donor age, sex, ethnicity and CMV serostatus were collected together with the repertoire data. Genome-wide SNP genotypes for about three fifths of the roughly 700 donors were used in a later genetic analysis, which treated that subset as a discovery cohort. All discovery cohort repertoires had been generated on a single sequencing platform. Class I and class II HLA loci were covered by the typing at four-digit resolution. Typing coverage differed by locus: A, B, C, DRB1 and DQB1 were typed in about 629-630 donors, DQA1 in about 500, DPA1 in some 600, and DPB1 in 450 to 480. Because of strong linkage in the cohort, a few DR-DQ haplotypes were treated as single units for association and clustering. Among several hundred genotyped donors of the cohort, an average of roughly 230,000 unique TCR beta nucleotide sequences was sequenced per donor, of which about 18% were non-productive.

For this clone: No cognate antigen has been identified for it. Base-call qualities are not available, and no considerably larger clone is one nucleotide away.

The germline V gene sets CDR1 to ENHRY and CDR2 to SYGVKD. The CDR3 has 14 amino acids, counting the end cysteine and phenylalanine. The DNA shown is the 42-base CDR3, in frame from base 1. V loses 6 bases, J loses 6 bases, and the germline ends lie 18 bases apart. What the work shows at the level of the full study, not this receptor alone: While some public TCRs were present in many individuals, most TCR sequences turned up only very rarely across donors. Most CMV-associated TCR beta chains appeared to be HLA-restricted in a later analysis, and the HLA associations seemed to be driven largely by CMV exposure. The authors suggested that the approach could potentially be generalized to other disease states and immunological phenotypes. In a later analysis, TCR association rates were found to vary across HLA loci, with the most associated TCRs seen for DRB1 alleles and the fewest for HLA-C alleles. In a later analysis, several top co-occurrence clusters were reported to appear linked to parvovirus B19, influenza, CMV and Epstein-Barr virus. A total of 150 or so TCR beta chains were listed by the study as associated with cytomegalovirus. The sequencing pipeline was judged likely to have produced a cluster of highly shared sequence variants as a technical artifact. Strong co-occurrence of HLA alleles, especially DR and DQ, made assigning TCR associations to individual alleles difficult. A few of the identified cytomegalovirus-associated TCR beta chains were confirmed in vitro to be specific for cytomegalovirus antigens. Approximately 16 rarely observed V segments, including chromosome 9 orphons, were excluded from the earlier analysis of several hundred of the donors because counts were too low. In a later analysis, some 17,000 TCR beta sequences were associated with specific HLA alleles at a false discovery rate of 0.05. The presence/absence analyses assumed that sequencing depth was roughly uniform across donors, and that assumption may not be true. Because HLA typing was missing for some donors at each locus, association tests included only the typed subset. A further reported finding was that TCR beta sequences accurately predicted the HLA-A and HLA-B alleles for most subjects in the first cohort. A later genetic analysis reported fewer N-insertions in productive TCRs among donors in an Asian-associated ancestry cluster than the roughly 700-donor mean. Linkage disequilibrium might explain the correlated functional status among segregating V segments, but an unknown experimental factor could not be excluded. In this cohort, only TCR beta chains were sequenced, and detectable features were limited by the absence of alpha or paired-chain data. Some IMGT-functional V segments, including TRBV6-2 and TRBV6-3, could not be distinguished by the 87-base-pair reads and were therefore excluded. A later genetic analysis associated a missense DCLRE1C variant with V-gene and J-gene trimming of TCR beta chains, and an independent cohort replicated the association. Broadly in line with IMGT annotations, most TCR beta V segments showed up in productive rearrangements about 90% or about 30% of the time in an earlier analysis of 450 to 600 of the donors. The only immune exposure information available for the cohort was CMV serostatus. In a later analysis, HLA-associated TCR beta chains were found to be more clonally expanded and to have lower generation probabilities than equally common non-associated chains. The classifier was reported to diagnose cytomegalovirus status with high specificity and sensitivity in both the original cohort and the validation cohort.

Library method: the immunoSEQ multiplex PCR assay. The multiplex PCR relied on a mix of 60 forward primers for TCR Vbeta segments and 13 reverse primers for TCR Jbeta segments. Amplification of the CDR3 region of rearranged TCR beta genes was performed with a multiplex PCR assay on genomic DNA. On the Illumina HiSeq System, the amplified TCR beta libraries were sequenced as 87-base-pair reads. The paper's data handling went like this. Across the 670 or so repertoires, a later analysis counted around 80 million unique TCR beta chains, about 10 million of which were shared by at least two donors. To remove PCR and sequencing errors, raw reads were error-corrected and collapsed into unique sequences using a nearest-neighbor algorithm that merged closely related sequences. To assign V, D and J gene segments, CDR3 sequences were aligned to IMGT reference sequences. For a sequence to be retained, at least a six-nucleotide match to both a V gene segment and a J gene segment was required. A rearrangement was called productive if the CDR3 had no stop codons and remained in frame with V and J, and every other rearrangement was called non-productive. CDR3 was defined by IMGT convention, running from the second conserved V-encoded cysteine to the conserved J-encoded phenylalanine. Sequences without an unambiguous match to a single V gene segment were excluded from the earlier analysis of over 500 of the donors. An earlier analysis of a few hundred of the donors classified V segments as functional when productive rearrangements were above 56.7% and as segregating when the standard deviation between donors was above 5%. To diagnose cytomegalovirus status from the catalog of TCR beta chain sequences, a statistical classification framework was built. V and J gene assignment, in a later analysis, came from comparing TCR nucleotide sequences with IMGT/GENE-DB human TR gene sequences. A later analysis assigned CDR3 sequences and most-parsimonious VDJ recombination scenarios with the TCRdist pipeline. A later analysis defined each TCR beta chain by its CDR3 amino acid sequence plus V-gene family, and excluded reads lacking a unique V-gene family. In a later analysis, fewer than 600 highly shared, low-generation-probability nucleotide sequences were removed to address suspected cross-contamination and a sequencing artifact. For each public chain, a later analysis derived a clonal expansion index from normalized ranks of inferred template counts within each repertoire. In a later analysis, generation probabilities were computed using a VDJ recombination model fitted to out-of-frame rearrangements, and the results were checked against IGoR. In a later analysis, hypergeometric tests were used to score TCR-TCR, TCR-HLA and TCR-CMV co-occurrence, with a repertoire-size bias correction applied to TCR pairs. False discovery rates were estimated in a later analysis by permuting HLA or CMV assignments 20 times. In a later analysis, co-occurring TCRs were grouped using DBSCAN, with TCRdist sequence similarity added in when clustering inside HLA-allele-positive subsets. Co-occurrence clustering excluded repertoires with fewer than 30,000 or more than 120,000 public chains, plus five with anomalous nucleotide sharing. TCRdb limited this immuneACCESS table to in-frame rearrangements with V and J called. A share of clones is missing; checked studies link under half to unresolved V genes, and the rest is unexplained. Clonal size and the V and J genes are those of that table, whereas D and trimming came from the DNA. The sample includes around 130,000 clones, with 6.5% to 9.5% observed a single time. Clones ranked in the top ten supply under 7% of the sample.

In total, around 600 healthy bone marrow donors made up the cohort. Cohort members were all nominally healthy when sampled, although unrecorded immune exposures were likely present. The donor tested CMV seronegative and was one of the 352 seronegative cohort members. Every donor gave a peripheral blood sample, and the peripheral blood mononuclear cells from that sample were used for TCR beta sequencing. The Qiagen DNeasy Blood Extraction Kit was used to extract genomic DNA from the blood cell samples. The sequence links TRBV10-3 to TRBJ2-7, with the identity of the D gene unclear. The receptor was derived from a man aged 35 to 55 in good health and CMV-seronegative. The sequenced sample consisted of PBMCs. Here the CDR3 is given as CAIRSLGLAPEQYF. The DNA sequence is given as TGTGCCATCAGGTCTCTTGGGCTGGCCCCCGAGCAGTACTTC.